This TCR beta chain came from a study of blood T cell repertoires in COVID-19 (dated by TCRdb to 2020 to 2022). Some background on the complete study: The collaborator samples originated in the United States, Italy and Spain and spanned the acute and convalescent phases of COVID-19. The material from the prospective study consisted of cDNA or gDNA derived from T cells, B-cell-depleted T cells, or PBMCs. Deeply sampled blood TCRbeta repertoires from subjects exposed to, actively infected with, or recovered from COVID-19 were included in the dataset. A freely available public database, intended as a resource for researchers studying the immune response to SARS-CoV-2, is where the repertoires were released. The samples were drawn from two sources: the first 160 participants of the ongoing ImmuneRACE study, and fewer than 1,500 subjects contributed by 6 global collaborators. A de-identified subject ID, COVID-19 status, age in years and sex were almost always included in the sample metadata. Where available, HLA class I and class II types were obtained from metadata supplied by the sample provider rather than from assay-based typing. General study outcomes and caveats: The amount of clinical and demographic metadata varied by source and participant and was provided uncurated.

About this clone: Its antigen is not yet known. No qualities accompany the bases; no much larger clone lies one base away.

Each collaborating institution followed its own protocols to collect whole blood in K2EDTA tubes. Collaborator samples were shipped for TCRbeta analysis as frozen whole blood, isolated PBMCs, or DNA extracted from either sample type. TCRbeta CDR3 regions were amplified from genomic DNA using the immunoSEQ Assay, a bias-controlled multiplex PCR. The study's processing was this. Nucleated cell counts per sample were estimated from amplification of reference gene primers within the assay. Sequence reads were collapsed and filtered to measure the absolute abundance of every unique TCRbeta CDR3 rearrangement. For each sample, productive Simpson clonality was calculated as the square root of Simpson's diversity index across productive rearrangements. This is the immuneACCESS table as TCRdb keeps it, with only in-frame sequences that have V and J called. A part of the clones is gone; compared with another copy, unresolved V genes explain less than half, and the rest is unexplained. V and J calls and clone size are as listed in that table; D and trimming were resolved from the DNA. The sample table contains 200,000 to 250,000 clones; only one count was recorded for 88% of them. The top ten hold 1.5% to 2% of the sample.

Its CDR3 holds 15 amino acids, cysteine through phenylalanine. Only the CDR3 region is kept as DNA, spanning 45 bases read in frame from base 1. Trimming takes 2 bases from V and 7 bases from J, and the germline ends sit 17 bases apart. Per the germline V gene (reference sequence), LGHDT is the CDR1 and YNNKEL is the CDR2. The material sequenced was peripheral blood. The TCR originated in a man between 65 and 85 years old with acute or convalescent COVID-19. The rearranged segments are TRBV3-1 (or the pseudogene TRBV3-2) and TRBJ1-2; the D gene remains uncertain. The CDR3: CASSQTPIRRAGYTF. In nucleotide form, the sequence is TGTGCCAGCAGCCAAACACCGATTAGGAGGGCTGGCTACACCTTC.